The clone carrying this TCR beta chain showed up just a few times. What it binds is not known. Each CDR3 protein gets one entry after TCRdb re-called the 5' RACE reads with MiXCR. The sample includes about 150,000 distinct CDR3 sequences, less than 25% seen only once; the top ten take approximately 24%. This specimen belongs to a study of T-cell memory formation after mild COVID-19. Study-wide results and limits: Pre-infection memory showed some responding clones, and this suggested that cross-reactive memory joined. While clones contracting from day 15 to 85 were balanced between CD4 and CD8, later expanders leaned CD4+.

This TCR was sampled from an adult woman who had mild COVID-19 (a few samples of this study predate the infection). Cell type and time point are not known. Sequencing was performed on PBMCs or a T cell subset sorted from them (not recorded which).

The CDR3 loop is CASSIDITGGSPLHF. CDR3 coding DNA: TGCGCCAGCAGCATCGATATTACGGGGGGTTCACCCCTCCACTTT. The V gene is TRBV4-1, the J gene TRBJ1-6, with D tentatively TRBD1 (5 bases). The CDR3 is 15 residues long. Germline CDR1 and CDR2: MGHRA and YSYEKL. Trimming took 5 bases from V and 9 from J, leaving 17 bases between them.